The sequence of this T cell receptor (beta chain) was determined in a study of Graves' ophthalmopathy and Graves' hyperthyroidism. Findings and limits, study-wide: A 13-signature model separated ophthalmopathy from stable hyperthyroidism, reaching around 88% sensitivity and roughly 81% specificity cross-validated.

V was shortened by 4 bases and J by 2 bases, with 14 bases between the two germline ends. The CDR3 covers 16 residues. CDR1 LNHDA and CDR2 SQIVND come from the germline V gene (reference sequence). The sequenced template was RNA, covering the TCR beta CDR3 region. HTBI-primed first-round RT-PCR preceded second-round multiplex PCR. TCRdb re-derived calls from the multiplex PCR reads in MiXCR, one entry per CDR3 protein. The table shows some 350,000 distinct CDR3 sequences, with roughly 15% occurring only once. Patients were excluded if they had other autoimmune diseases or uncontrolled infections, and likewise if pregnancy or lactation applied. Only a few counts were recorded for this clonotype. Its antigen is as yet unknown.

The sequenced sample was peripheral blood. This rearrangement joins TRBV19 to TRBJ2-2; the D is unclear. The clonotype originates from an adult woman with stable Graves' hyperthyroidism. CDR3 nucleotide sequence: TGTGCCAGTAGTAGAGTCGGCAGCCGAAACACCGGGGAGCTGTTTTTT. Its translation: CASSRVGSRNTGELFF.